This passage covers 10 T cell receptor beta chains from one sample sequenced in a study of technical replicates of blood from several donors. Data came from immunoSEQ multiplex PCR; TCRdb stores just in-frame clones and leaves some out. The sample contains about 73,000 clones, roughly 90% of which appear only once. Input material: PBMCs. These receptors were obtained from a human donor in good health. Some clones in this sample may be carry-over from other donors' samples.

This chain connects TRBV25-1 to TRBJ2-1; weak D call: TRBD2 (6 bases). This CDR3 is built from 16 residues. Between the trimmed V and J ends, which lost 5 bases and 4 bases, there was a span of 18 bases. Germline V gene sequence: CDR1 MGHDK, CDR2 SYGVNS. CDR3 residues: CASSHGRLGGYNEQFF. Written as DNA, the CDR3 is TGTGCCAGCAGTCACGGGCGGTTGGGGGGATACAATGAGCAGTTCTTC.

The chain combines TRBV6-5 with TRBJ1-5, with 7 bases matching TRBD1. CDR3 size: 15 residues. Germline-derived CDR1 and CDR2 are MNHEY and SVGAGI. Trimming removed 6 bases from V and 4 bases from J; junction bases left unmatched: 9. For the CDR3, the DNA is TGTGCCAGCAGCCCCCGGGACAGACAAAATCAGCCCCAGCATTTT. Protein product: CASSPRDRQNQPQHF.

V and J are TRBV6-5 and TRBJ2-3; the D is unclear. Germline V gene data show CDR1 as MNHEY and CDR2 as SVGAGI. Trimming removed 6 bases at V and 2 bases at J, with 12 bases between. CDR3 length: 14 residues. The CDR3 DNA reads TGTGCCAGCAGCCCATACGGTGACACAGATACGCAGTATTTT. It is translated as CASSPYGDTDTQYF.

This chain links TRBV5-4 with TRBJ2-3; 8 bases line up with TRBD2. CDR1 is SGHNT, CDR2 YYREEE, per germline (reference sequence). J gave up 0 bases and V 1 base, and 4 bases lay outside the gene matches. The CDR3 totals 16 residues. The CDR3 reads CASSLFLAGSTDTQYF. CDR3 bases: TGTGCCAGCAGCTTGTTTCTAGCGGGTAGCACAGATACGCAGTATTTT.

The rearrangement links TRBV7-9 to TRBJ1-1; a weak D match, TRBD1 (6 bases). CDR1 and CDR2 (germline): SEHNR, FQNEAQ (reference sequence). Trimming stripped 6 bases from V and 2 bases from J, with 13 bases between. The CDR3 is 14 residues long. The CDR3 reads CASRADSFNTEAFF. The CDR3 nucleotides are TGTGCCAGCAGGGCGGACAGTTTCAACACTGAAGCTTTCTTT.

This chain links TRBV29-1 with TRBJ1-2, with 10 bases that match TRBD1. Germline trimming cut 7 bases from V and 5 bases from J; bases unmatched to any gene: 7. The CDR3 has 13 residues. The germline CDR1 and CDR2 sequences are SQVTM and ANQGSEA. The CDR3 DNA sequence: TGCAGCGGAAGACAGGGGGCAGGGTATGGCTACACCTTC. Encoded protein: CSGRQGAGYGYTF. Looking up the rest from reference TRBV29-1 and TRBJ1-2 gives the full variable domain: SAVISQKPSRDICQRGTSLTIQCQVDSQVTMMFWYRQQPGQSLTLIATANQGSEATYESGFVIDKFPISRPNLTFSTLTVSNMSPEDSSIYLCSGRQGAGYGYTFGSGTRLTVV.

The genes are TRBV5-6 and TRBJ1-1; 9 nucleotides match TRBD1. There are 15 residues in the CDR3. Germline CDR1 SGHDT, CDR2 YYEEEE. The ends lost 3 bases at V and 4 bases at J; junction bases unmatched: 7. CDR3 coding DNA: TGTGCCAGCAGCTACAGGGGGCTGGTGGGCACTGAAGCTTTCTTT. It translates to CASSYRGLVGTEAFF. The variable domain in full, completed from reference TRBV5-6 and TRBJ1-1, reads DAGVTQSPTHLIKTRGQQVTLRCSPKSGHDTVSWYQQALGQGPQFIFQYYEEEERQRGNFPDRFSGHQFPNYSSELNVNALLLGDSALYLCASSYRGLVGTEAFFGQGTRLTVV.

This clone has a handful of counts. The J gene is TRBJ2-7, the V gene TRBV7-9; the D gene is possibly TRBD2 (5 bases). The CDR3 contains 14 residues. Deletions cut 1 base from V and 7 bases from J, with 14 bases between. Per germline, CDR1 SEHNR and CDR2 FQNEAQ (reference sequence). CDR3 in DNA: TGTGCCAGCAGCTTAGAGCGGAGTTCGAGGGAGCAGTACTTC. The encoded protein is CASSLERSSREQYF.

The rearrangement links TRBV9 to TRBJ1-2; TRBD1 might be the D (5 bases). The germline V gene has CDR1 SGDLS and CDR2 YYNGEE. Trimming removed 3 bases at V and 7 bases at J, with 22 bases between. There are 16 residues in the CDR3. The CDR3 region is CASSDPSWQGPSGYTF. Written as DNA, the CDR3 is TGTGCCAGCAGCGACCCCTCCTGGCAGGGCCCATCTGGCTACACCTTC.

The chain uses TRBV9 and TRBJ2-1, with D maybe TRBD1 (6 bases). Trimming removed 2 bases at V and 5 bases at J, with 11 bases between. This CDR3 contains 14 residues. The germline CDR1 and CDR2 sequences are SGDLS and YYNGEE. The CDR3 sequence is CASSVQDSHNEQFF. The CDR3 region has the DNA TGTGCCAGCAGCGTTCAGGACAGCCACAATGAGCAGTTCTTC.